This TCR beta chain is drawn from a study of blood T cells in healthy people across ages. Study details: Capturing about one barcoded beta molecule per two T cells was achieved by template switching.

Trimming removed 8 bases from V and 12 bases from J; junction bases left unmatched: 11. In germline, CDR1 is SGHTA, CDR2 FQGNSA. The CDR3 loop spans 13 amino acids. This clonotype was detected only a few times. Through a sample-barcoded 5' primer and a J-beta primer mix, a second PCR was run for about 6 to 11 cycles. The authors tagged each cDNA molecule using a template-switch adaptor with 12 random nucleotides. One entry per CDR3 protein, called by TCRdb with MiXCR from the 5' RACE reads. The sample contains around 1.5 million distinct CDR3 sequences, 40% to 50% of which appear only once. This clonotype was sampled from a woman under 30 in good health. Sequencing was done on a sample of blood. The chain uses TRBV7-2 and TRBJ2-1; 9 bases map to TRBD1. The CDR3 coding sequence is TGTGCCAGCCGAGGAGGGACAGGGTTTGGGCAGTTCTTC. Translation: CASRGGTGFGQFF.